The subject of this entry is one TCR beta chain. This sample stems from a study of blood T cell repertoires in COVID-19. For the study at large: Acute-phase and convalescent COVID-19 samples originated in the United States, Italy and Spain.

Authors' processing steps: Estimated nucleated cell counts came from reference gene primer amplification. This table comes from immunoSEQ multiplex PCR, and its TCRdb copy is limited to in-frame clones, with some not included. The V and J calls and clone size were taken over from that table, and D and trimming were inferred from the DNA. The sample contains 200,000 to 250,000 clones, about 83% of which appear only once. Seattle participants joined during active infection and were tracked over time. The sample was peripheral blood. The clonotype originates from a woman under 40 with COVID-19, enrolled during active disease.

CDR3 sequence: CAWSAGLAGYEQYF. The CDR3 nucleotides are TGTGCCTGGAGTGCTGGACTAGCGGGCTACGAGCAGTACTTC. The chain uses TRBV30 and TRBJ2-7, with 11 bases that match TRBD2. Germline lookup yields CDR1 GTSNPN and CDR2 SVGIG (reference sequence). V was pared by 1 base and J by 3 bases, with 2 bases of the junction left unmatched. The CDR3 covers 14 residues.